The 14 T cell receptor beta chains below all came from one sample that was sequenced in a study of cytomegalovirus exposure and HLA in healthy donors. PCR primers comprised 60 Vbeta and 13 Jbeta primers. The table came from immunoSEQ multiplex PCR; TCRdb's copy has only in-frame clones and leaves some out. Of over 150,000 clones in the sample, 60% to 85% were seen once. Sequencing was carried out using PBMCs. These receptor sequences come from a girl aged 10-17 years in good health and CMV-seropositive.

The chain uses TRBV11-3 and TRBJ2-3, with 12 bases identical to TRBD2. The ends lost 2 bases at V and 8 bases at J; junction bases unmatched: 8. Germline V CDR1 and CDR2: SGHNT, YENEEA. The CDR3 extends over 16 amino acids. This CDR3 reads CASSLSFKLAGGTQYF. Written as DNA, the CDR3 is TGTGCCAGCAGCTTATCCTTTAAACTAGCGGGAGGTACGCAGTATTTT.

This clone appeared a few times. The chain combines TRBV27 with TRBJ2-1; 7 positions match TRBD2. From germline, CDR1 is MNHEY and CDR2 SMNVEV (reference sequence). This CDR3 region has 18 residues. V shed 3 bases and J 4 bases; nucleotides not matched to a gene: 15. CDR3 sequence reads: CASSLWGGGRGSYNEQFF. Here the CDR3 DNA reads TGTGCCAGCAGTTTGTGGGGGGGTGGGCGGGGCTCTTACAATGAGCAGTTCTTC.

The chain joins TRBV7-9 to TRBJ2-2, with D tentatively TRBD1 (5 bases). Trimming stripped 1 base from V and 4 bases from J, with 16 bases between. Germline V CDR1 and CDR2: SEHNR, FQNEAQ (reference sequence). CDR3 size: 17 residues. CDR3 amino acids: CASSLDLVGDSTGELFF. In DNA form, the CDR3 reads TGTGCCAGCAGCTTAGATCTTGTAGGGGATTCCACCGGGGAGCTGTTTTTT.

This clone appeared a single time. V usage is TRBV13 and J usage is TRBJ2-1, with 7 bases matching TRBD2. In germline, CDR1 is PRHDT, CDR2 FYEKMQ (reference sequence). This CDR3 region has 14 residues. With V trimmed by 2 bases and J by 7 bases, 5 bases remained unmatched. CDR3 nucleotides: TGTGCCAGCAGCTTACTCGGGAGGATGAATGAGCAGTTCTTC. It translates to CASSLLGRMNEQFF.

V usage is TRBV5-8 and J usage is TRBJ2-1; D is unclear. This CDR3 region has 15 residues. Germline CDR1 and CDR2: SGHTS and YDEGEE. V was pared by 6 bases and J by 1 base, with 14 bases between. The CDR3 DNA is TGTGCCAGCACCCTTGGAGCGTATTCCTACAATGAGCAGTTCTTC. It yields the protein CASTLGAYSYNEQFF.

The chain carries TRBV7-2 and TRBJ2-5; D might be TRBD1 (6 bases). The CDR3 totals 17 residues. V was pared by 5 bases and J by 1 base, with 20 bases between. Per germline, CDR1 SGHTA and CDR2 FQGNSA. The CDR3 protein is CASSRPGTQKGQETQYF. The CDR3 nucleotides are TGTGCCAGCAGCAGGCCCGGGACACAGAAGGGCCAAGAGACCCAGTACTTC.

CDR3 residues: CASSFRTGEETQYF. DNA of the CDR3: TGTGCCAGCAGCTTTCGGACAGGGGAAGAGACCCAGTACTTC. The V and J genes are TRBV7-9 and TRBJ2-5, with TRBD1 matching 9 bases. Germline CDR1 and CDR2: SEHNR and FQNEAQ (reference sequence). J lost 3 bases, V lost 3 bases, and 2 bases had no gene match. This CDR3 region has 14 residues.

J is TRBJ1-1 and V is TRBV29-1, with D possibly being TRBD1 (5 bases). The V gene lost 8 bases and the J gene lost 1 base, with 14 bases spanning the gap. The length of the CDR3 is 13 residues. Per the germline V gene, CDR1 is SQVTM and CDR2 is ANQGSEA. CDR3 DNA: TGCAGCATCCTGGGGGGTTCGAACACTGAAGCTTTCTTT. Residues: CSILGGSNTEAFF.

V is TRBV27 and J is TRBJ1-1; 8 bases match TRBD1. The germline V gene encodes CDR1 MNHEY and CDR2 SMNVEV (reference sequence). J gave up 4 bases and V 3 bases, and 10 bases lay outside the gene matches. The CDR3 consists of 16 residues. CDR3 protein: CASSLDPQGAGTEAFF. CDR3 nucleotide sequence: TGTGCCAGCAGTTTGGATCCCCAGGGGGCGGGCACTGAAGCTTTCTTT.

The CDR3 loop is CASSPGEGYGYTF. The CDR3 bases are TGTGCCAGTAGCCCAGGGGAAGGCTATGGCTACACCTTC. This chain uses TRBV19 with TRBJ1-2, with D possibly matching TRBD1 (6 bases). The CDR3 extends over 13 amino acids. The V and J ends lost 6 bases and 4 bases respectively, with 12 bases between them. The germline V gene has CDR1 LNHDA and CDR2 SQIVND (reference sequence). The whole variable domain, filled in from reference TRBV19 and TRBJ1-2, reads DGGITQSPKYLFRKEGQNVTLSCEQNLNHDAMYWYRQDPGQGLRLIYYSQIVNDFQKGDIAEGYSVSREKKESFPLTVTSAQKNPTAFYLCASSPGEGYGYTFGSGTRLTVV.

The V and J genes are TRBV14 and TRBJ1-3; D not resolved. Trimming removed 6 bases at V and 4 bases at J, with 13 bases between. The CDR3 runs 14 residues. From germline, CDR1 is SGHDN and CDR2 FVKESK. CDR3 in amino acids: CASSSRGSGNTIYF. The CDR3 DNA reads as TGTGCCAGCAGTTCACGAGGCTCGGGAAACACCATATATTTT.

CDR3 in amino acids: CASSESVMSSPLHF. In DNA, the CDR3 is TGTGCCAGCAGTGAATCGGTAATGAGTTCACCCCTCCACTTT. The chain couples TRBV25-1 to TRBJ1-6; D unresolved. The CDR3 is 14 residues long. Germline-derived CDR1 and CDR2 are MGHDK and SYGVNS. V lost 1 base, J lost 9 bases, and 10 bases lay in between.

The chain employs TRBV7-9 and TRBJ2-7; no clear D. CDR1 and CDR2 (germline): SEHNR, FQNEAQ (reference sequence). V was trimmed by 5 bases and J by 1 base, leaving 9 bases between them. The CDR3 sequence is 13 residues long. CDR3 bases: TGTGCCAGCAGCATGTCCAGTTCCTACGAGCAGTACTTC. It codes for CASSMSSSYEQYF.

This sequence joins TRBV4-3 and TRBJ1-5; 8 positions match TRBD1. J lost 9 bases, V lost 3 bases, and 10 bases had no gene match. This CDR3 is built from 15 residues. The V gene's germline CDR1 is LGHNA and CDR2 YSLEER. The CDR3 reads CASSQERQGTGPQHF. CDR3 DNA sequence: TGCGCCAGCAGCCAGGAGAGACAGGGGACGGGGCCCCAGCATTTT.